This T cell receptor beta chain was retrieved from a study of CD8 T cells in ankylosing spondylitis. The study's findings and limits: Clones linked to disease were reported to show significant enrichment in matched ankylosing spondylitis synovial fluid.

The CDR3 extends over 15 amino acids. V lost 3 bases and J 5 bases, leaving 13 bases between the germline ends. Per germline, CDR1 MDHEN and CDR2 SYDVKM. With regard to this clonotype: The antigen remains undetermined.

TCRdb re-called the 5' RACE reads with MiXCR, one entry per CDR3 protein. The sample yields under 30,000 distinct CDR3 sequences, 10% to 15% seen once. The clonotype was recovered from a male donor with ankylosing spondylitis or in good health (not recorded which). V is TRBV28 and J is TRBJ2-2; D gene ambiguous. Sequencing was done on a sample of blood. CDR3 bases: TGTGCCAGCAGTTTGGTTCCCTCGCGGACCGGGGAGCTGTTTTTT. It codes for CASSLVPSRTGELFF.